Listed below are T cell receptor beta chains from one sample, sequenced in a study of T-cell memory formation after mild COVID-19. From the 5' RACE reads, TCRdb called clonotypes with MiXCR, one entry per CDR3 protein. The sample carries about 600,000 distinct CDR3 sequences, about a fifth recorded once. The material sequenced was PBMCs or a T cell subset sorted from them (not recorded which). These receptors were taken from an adult woman who had mild COVID-19 (a few samples of this study predate the infection). Cell type and time point are not known. Both conserved end residues are part of each CDR3. Each record gives: clone size, V gene, J gene, D gene, CDR3 DNA, CDR3 protein. A D gene is named only where the DNA matches it firmly. Size values are once, few and many counts, or a class for expanded clones, and some rows have none.

size: many; V: TRBV5-1; J: TRBJ1-4; D: TRBD1; DNA: TGCGCCAGCAGCTTGAGGTCAGGGGGCGTCGAAAAACTGTTTTTT; CDR3: CASSLRSGGVEKLFF
size: few; V: TRBV5-1; J: TRBJ1-6; D: NA; DNA: TGCGCCAGCAGCTTGGAAGTGGCGGCAGGTTCACCCCTCCACTTT; CDR3: CASSLEVAAGSPLHF
size: few; V: TRBV19; J: TRBJ1-2; D: TRBD1; DNA: TGTGCCAGTAGTACCACCGGGACAGGGACCCGCCTGGAGTATGGCTACACCTTC; CDR3: CASSTTGTGTRLEYGYTF
size: NA; V: TRBV6-2/TRBV6-3; J: TRBJ1-5; D: TRBD1; DNA: TGTGCCAGCAGTTACGGGACAGGGGGCGGCGGACAGCCCCAGCATTTT; CDR3: CASSYGTGGGGQPQHF
size: few; V: TRBV5-1; J: TRBJ2-1; D: NA; DNA: TGCGCCAGCAGCTTGGAACAGGAGCAGTTCTTC; CDR3: CASSLEQEQFF
size: NA; V: TRBV6-6; J: TRBJ2-7; D: NA; DNA: TGTGCCAGCAGTTACTCACGGCAGGGGACCTACGAGCAGTACTTC; CDR3: CASSYSRQGTYEQYF
size: NA; V: TRBV12-3/TRBV12-4; J: TRBJ2-5; D: NA; DNA: TGTGCCAGCAGTTTTTCATTAGGGATAGCGGAGTACCAAGAGACCCAGTACTTC; CDR3: CASSFSLGIAEYQETQYF
size: NA; V: TRBV7-9; J: TRBJ1-4; D: NA; DNA: TGTGCCAGCAGCATACCGGGTCCTAATGAAAAACTGTTTTTT; CDR3: CASSIPGPNEKLFF
size: many; V: TRBV4-3; J: TRBJ1-4; D: TRBD1; DNA: TGCGCCAGCAGCCAACAACAGCACAGGGGTGATGAAAAACTGTTTTTT; CDR3: CASSQQQHRGDEKLFF
size: NA; V: TRBV5-5; J: TRBJ2-4; D: NA; DNA: TGTGCCAGCAGCTGGGTAGTAGGGTCGAGCATTCAGTACTTC; CDR3: CASSWVVGSSIQYF
size: NA; V: TRBV30; J: TRBJ2-1; D: NA; DNA: TGTGCCTGGAGTGGAGACAGTTCCTACAATGAGCAGTTCTTC; CDR3: CAWSGDSSYNEQFF
size: once; V: TRBV6-7; J: TRBJ1-5; D: NA; DNA: TGTGCCAGCAGTTACCCCGAAAATCAGGGCAATCAGCCCCAGCATTTT; CDR3: CASSYPENQGNQPQHF
size: few; V: TRBV6-4; J: TRBJ1-2; D: NA; DNA: TGTGCCAGCAGTTATTCCCCGGTTTATGGCTACACCTTC; CDR3: CASSYSPVYGYTF
size: NA; V: TRBV6-5; J: TRBJ2-3; D: NA; DNA: TGTGCCAGCAGTTACAGTCGGGGTTCAAGGACAGATACGCAGTATTTT; CDR3: CASSYSRGSRTDTQYF
size: few; V: TRBV18; J: TRBJ2-6; D: TRBD1; DNA: TGTGCCAGCTCTCTTGGGACAGGGGGCACGGGGGCCAACGTCCTGACTTTC; CDR3: CASSLGTGGTGANVLTF
size: NA; V: TRBV6-6; J: TRBJ2-7; D: TRBD2; DNA: TGTGCCAGCAGTTACTTAGCGGGGACCTACGAGCAGTACTTC; CDR3: CASSYLAGTYEQYF
size: many; V: TRBV12-3/TRBV12-4; J: TRBJ1-1; D: NA; DNA: TGTGCCAGCAGCACGCTAGGGGGGTTAACTGAAGCTTTCTTT; CDR3: CASSTLGGLTEAFF
size: many; V: TRBV3-1; J: TRBJ1-3; D: NA; DNA: TGTGCCAGCAGTCTTAAAACAGGGAGAAGAAACACCATATATTTT; CDR3: CASSLKTGRRNTIYF
size: few; V: TRBV7-2; J: TRBJ2-1; D: NA; DNA: TGTGCCAGCAGCCCGCCGGGCCCTACTACGTACAATGAGCAGTTCTTC; CDR3: CASSPPGPTTYNEQFF
size: few; V: TRBV20-1; J: TRBJ2-7; D: TRBD1; DNA: TGCAGTGCCCCTGTGACAGGGGAAACCTACGAGCAGTACTTC; CDR3: CSAPVTGETYEQYF
size: few; V: TRBV4-3; J: TRBJ1-2; D: TRBD1; DNA: TGCGCCAGCAGCCAACTCCCCCACGGACAGGGGTCCTATGGCTACACCTTC; CDR3: CASSQLPHGQGSYGYTF
size: NA; V: TRBV4-1; J: TRBJ2-3; D: NA; DNA: TGCGCCAGCAGCCAAGAGCTGGGAAGCACAGATACGCAGTATTTT; CDR3: CASSQELGSTDTQYF
size: once; V: TRBV7-2; J: TRBJ2-1; D: NA; DNA: TGTGCCAGCAGCTTACAGGGACCCTCCTACAATGAGCAGTTCTTC; CDR3: CASSLQGPSYNEQFF
size: NA; V: TRBV11-2; J: TRBJ2-1; D: NA; DNA: TGTGCCAGCAGCCCCCTCGGACTCTTGTCGCTGTTCTTC; CDR3: CASSPLGLLSLFF